The source of this T cell receptor beta chain is a study of cytomegalovirus exposure and HLA in healthy donors. Study-wide results and limits: Some TCR beta chains (around 160 of them) were listed as cytomegalovirus-associated. Later on, analysis showed that most CMV-associated TCR beta chains appeared to be HLA-restricted.

V was pared by 4 bases and J by 0 bases, with 12 bases between. Per germline, CDR1 MNHNY and CDR2 SVGAGI (reference sequence). This CDR3 comprises 16 residues. This clone occurred once. What it binds is unknown. The primer mix had 60 Vbeta and 13 Jbeta primers. Some clones are missing from TCRdb's copy, which holds only in-frame ones; the method was immunoSEQ multiplex PCR. The table shows over 55,000 clones, with roughly 70% occurring only once. The sample comprised PBMCs. The origin of this receptor is a woman between 45 and 65 years old in good health and CMV-seropositive. This chain uses TRBV6-6 with TRBJ2-2, with unresolved D. The CDR3: CASSSSSTTNTGELFF. The CDR3 nucleotides read TGTGCCAGCAGTTCGTCGTCGACAACGAACACCGGGGAGCTGTTTTTT.